This TCR beta chain was retrieved from a study of technical replicates of blood from a few donors. CDR3 size: 15 residues. CDR1 is LGHNA, CDR2 YNFKEQ, per germline. Between the trimmed V and J ends, which lost 8 bases and 2 bases, there was a span of 16 bases. Measured with immunoSEQ multiplex PCR; TCRdb has only the in-frame clones, and not every one. The table lists just over 95,000 clones, approximately 94% of them singletons. Specimen: T cells isolated from PBMCs. The TCR sequence derives from a human donor in good health. This chain connects TRBV4-2 to TRBJ2-1, with unresolved D. CDR3 DNA: TGTGCCAGCGGCACGGAGTGGAGCGCCTACAATGAGCAGTTCTTC. Its translation: CASGTEWSAYNEQFF.